This T cell receptor beta chain is from a study of blood T cell repertoires in COVID-19. For the study at large: Acute and convalescent COVID-19 samples came from the United States, Italy and Spain. From T cells, B-cell-depleted T cells, or PBMCs came the material, which was cDNA or gDNA.

Individuals aged about 18 to 90 years were recruited from approximately 22 US areas. Participants were placed into cohorts based on the clinical history they reported. Produced via immunoSEQ multiplex PCR; TCRdb's table is partial and in-frame only. The sample holds roughly 150,000 clones; roughly 84% are singletons and the top ten take 15% to 20%. With V trimmed by 4 bases and J by 4 bases, 11 bases remained unmatched. CDR3 length equals 16 residues. Germline assignment: CDR1 SNHLY and CDR2 FYNNEI. V gene TRBV2 combines with J gene TRBJ2-3, with 7 bases identical to TRBD2. The source material was PBMCs or T cells enriched from blood (not recorded which). This receptor was identified in a man in his sixties who had recovered from COVID-19. CDR3 protein: CASSVLGGGVADTQYF. CDR3 nucleotides: TGTGCCAGCAGTGTTTTGGGGGGGGGTGTGGCAGATACGCAGTATTTT. The whole variable domain, filled in from reference TRBV2 and TRBJ2-3, reads EPEVTQTPSHQVTQMGQEVILRCVPISNHLYFYWYRQILGQKVEFLVSFYNNEISEKSEIFDDQFSVERPDGSNFTLKIRSTKLEDSAMYFCASSVLGGGVADTQYFGPGTRLTVL.